This is a list of T cell receptor beta chains from one sample in a study of cytomegalovirus exposure and HLA in healthy donors. Sequencing was performed with immunoSEQ multiplex PCR; in TCRdb, only in-frame clones are kept and a portion is missing. The profile covers approximately 74,000 clones, with about four fifths appearing a single time and under 3% taken by the ten largest. The sequenced sample consisted of PBMCs. The receptors originated from a woman in her 30s in good health and CMV-seronegative. Each CDR3 is given with its conserved first and last residue. The D gene is left open where the match is weak. A row's size may be missing; if present it is once, few, many or a size class.

TRBV7-2	NA	NA	TRBJ1-6	CASSPGQGGTPLHF	TGTGCCAGCAGTCCGGGGCAGGGAGGGACACCCCTCCACTTT
TRBV6-4	TRBD1	NA	TRBJ2-1	CASSPTGGSYNEQFF	TGTGCCAGCAGTCCTACAGGGGGGTCTTACAATGAGCAGTTCTTC
TRBV5-6	TRBD1	NA	TRBJ2-2	CASSLEWAGGKAGELFF	TGTGCCAGCAGCTTGGAGTGGGCAGGGGGTAAGGCCGGGGAGCTGTTTTTT
TRBV7-8	NA	NA	TRBJ1-6	CASSLAVQGFVNSPLHF	TGTGCCAGCAGCTTAGCGGTACAGGGTTTCGTAAATTCACCCCTCCACTTT
TRBV5-1	TRBD1	NA	TRBJ2-7	CASSPVSGTGLYEQYF	TGCGCCAGCAGCCCCGTATCCGGGACAGGCCTTTACGAGCAGTACTTC
TRBV19	NA	NA	TRBJ1-4	CASSIGPGVGEKLFF	TGTGCCAGTAGTATTGGACCGGGGGTAGGGGAAAAACTGTTTTTT
TRBV6-4	TRBD2	NA	TRBJ2-1	CASSDWSGGKPNEQFF	TGTGCCAGCAGTGATTGGAGCGGGGGTAAACCAAATGAGCAGTTCTTC
TRBV7-9	TRBD1	NA	TRBJ2-7	CASSSPGQGYEQYF	TGTGCCAGCAGCTCACCGGGACAGGGCTACGAGCAGTACTTC
TRBV7-6	TRBD2	NA	TRBJ2-7	CASSPGGGASGTYEQYF	TGTGCCAGCAGCCCAGGCGGGGGGGCAAGTGGGACCTACGAGCAGTACTTC
TRBV21-1	NA	NA	TRBJ1-3	CASSKRGKSGDRAPSVYF	TGTGCCAGCAGCAAAAGAGGTAAGTCGGGGGACAGAGCGCCTTCTGTCTATTTT
TRBV28	TRBD1	few	TRBJ1-5	CASSFYVTGTGVGGNQPQHF	TGTGCCAGCAGTTTTTATGTAACCGGGACAGGGGTTGGTGGCAATCAGCCCCAGCATTTT
TRBV19	NA	NA	TRBJ2-1	CASSIGGRNNEQFF	TGTGCCAGTAGTATAGGGGGGAGGAACAATGAGCAGTTCTTC
TRBV7-2	TRBD2	NA	TRBJ2-5	CASTKTSGAPETQYF	TGTGCCAGCACCAAGACTAGCGGGGCCCCTGAGACCCAGTACTTC
TRBV19	TRBD2	NA	TRBJ2-1	CASSRETSGGAHEQFF	TGTGCCAGTAGTCGGGAGACTAGCGGGGGGGCTCATGAGCAGTTCTTC
TRBV7-2	TRBD1	NA	TRBJ1-1	CASSRQGSLGTEAFF	TGTGCCAGCAGCCGACAGGGGAGCTTGGGCACTGAAGCTTTCTTT
TRBV5-1	NA	NA	TRBJ2-5	CASSSTGQQETQYF	TGCGCCAGCAGCTCGACAGGCCAACAAGAGACCCAGTACTTC
TRBV6-1	NA	NA	TRBJ2-2	CASRKPGLAAGELFF	TGTGCCAGCAGAAAACCGGGACTGGCGGCCGGGGAGCTGTTTTTT
TRBV10-3	TRBD2	NA	TRBJ2-2	CAIKTSGGAITGELFF	TGTGCCATCAAAACTAGCGGGGGGGCCATCACCGGGGAGCTGTTTTTT
TRBV19	NA	NA	TRBJ2-3	CASSISPVGARGDTQYF	TGTGCCAGTAGTATTTCCCCGGTCGGCGCACGGGGGGATACGCAGTATTTT
TRBV14	NA	NA	TRBJ1-2	CASSTHRVGYGYTF	TGTGCCAGCAGCACGCACAGGGTTGGATATGGCTACACCTTC
TRBV5-4	TRBD2	NA	TRBJ2-3	CASSLGAGGNTDTQYF	TGTGCCAGCAGCTTGGGAGCGGGGGGAAACACAGATACGCAGTATTTT
TRBV13	TRBD2	NA	TRBJ2-1	CASSPRGRGGKNEQFF	TGTGCCAGCAGCCCCCGAGGGCGGGGGGGTAAAAATGAGCAGTTCTTC
TRBV27	NA	NA	TRBJ1-2	CASSFGDNYGYTF	TGTGCCAGCAGTTTCGGAGATAACTATGGCTACACCTTC
TRBV6-5	NA	few	TRBJ2-7	CASSYERPSYEQYF	TGTGCCAGCAGTTACGAGCGTCCCTCCTACGAGCAGTACTTC
TRBV5-1	NA	NA	TRBJ2-1	CASSPGASSYNEQFF	TGCGCCAGCAGCCCAGGGGCGAGCTCCTACAATGAGCAGTTCTTC
TRBV28	NA	NA	TRBJ2-5	CARPGLVSQTQYF	TGTGCCAGGCCGGGACTCGTCTCCCAGACCCAGTACTTC
TRBV27	TRBD1	NA	TRBJ1-2	CASKRDREGGYTF	TGTGCCAGCAAAAGGGACAGGGAGGGTGGCTACACCTTC
TRBV4-1	NA	NA	TRBJ1-4	CASSQWQNEKLFF	TGCGCCAGCAGCCAATGGCAGAATGAAAAACTGTTTTTT
TRBV7-8	TRBD1	NA	TRBJ1-6	CASSLESTGRVNSPLHF	TGTGCCAGCAGCTTAGAGTCGACAGGGCGGGTTAATTCACCCCTCCACTTT
TRBV7-9	TRBD1	once	TRBJ2-1	CASSLGGQGEGSYNEQFF	TGTGCCAGCAGCTTAGGGGGACAGGGAGAGGGATCCTACAATGAGCAGTTCTTC
TRBV4-2	NA	NA	TRBJ2-7	CASSQEGGPYEQYF	TGTGCCAGCAGCCAAGAAGGCGGTCCCTACGAGCAGTACTTC
TRBV28	NA	NA	TRBJ1-6	CATTGGSYNSPLHF	TGTGCCACCACCGGGGGCTCCTATAATTCACCCCTCCACTTT
TRBV4-2	TRBD2	NA	TRBJ2-7	CASSQEDFRAGAYEQYF	TGTGCCAGCAGCCAGGAAGATTTTAGAGCGGGGGCCTACGAGCAGTACTTC
TRBV18	NA	NA	TRBJ1-4	CASSPAGNEKLFF	TGTGCCAGCTCACCGGCTGGTAATGAAAAACTGTTTTTT
TRBV9	NA	NA	TRBJ2-2	CASSSEFGTGELFF	TGTGCCAGCAGCTCCGAATTCGGCACCGGGGAGCTGTTTTTT
TRBV18	NA	NA	TRBJ1-6	CASSLTGSSYNSPLHF	TGTGCCAGCTCCCTCACAGGGAGCTCCTATAATTCACCCCTCCACTTT
TRBV28	TRBD1	few	TRBJ2-7	CATLWTGLPNEQYF	TGTGCCACCCTGTGGACAGGTCTCCCTAACGAGCAGTACTTC
TRBV4-1	TRBD2	NA	TRBJ2-2	CASSPRGGATGELFF	TGCGCCAGCAGCCCCCGGGGGGGGGCCACCGGGGAGCTGTTTTTT
TRBV11-3	TRBD1	NA	TRBJ2-7	CASSARTGSDHEQYF	TGTGCCAGCAGCGCCAGGACAGGGTCAGACCACGAGCAGTACTTC
TRBV10-2	NA	NA	TRBJ2-3	CASSELGRGDTDTQYF	TGCGCCAGCAGTGAGTTGGGGCGGGGCGACACAGATACGCAGTATTTT
TRBV4-1	TRBD2	NA	TRBJ2-2	CASSQVLAGETGELFF	TGCGCCAGCAGCCAAGTACTAGCGGGGGAAACCGGGGAGCTGTTTTTT
TRBV7-2	NA	NA	TRBJ1-4	CASSSEATNEKLFF	TGTGCCAGCAGCTCAGAAGCAACTAATGAAAAACTGTTTTTT
TRBV4-1	NA	NA	TRBJ2-3	CASSRDRTYGTDTQYF	TGCGCCAGCAGCCGCGACAGGACATATGGCACAGATACGCAGTATTTT